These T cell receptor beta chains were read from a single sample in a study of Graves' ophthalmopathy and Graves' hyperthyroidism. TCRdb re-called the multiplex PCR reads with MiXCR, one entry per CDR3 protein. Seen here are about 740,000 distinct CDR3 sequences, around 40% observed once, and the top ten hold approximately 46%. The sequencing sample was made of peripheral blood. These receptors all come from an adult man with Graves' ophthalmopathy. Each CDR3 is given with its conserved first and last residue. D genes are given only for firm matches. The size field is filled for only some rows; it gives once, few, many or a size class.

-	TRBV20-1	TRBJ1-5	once	TGCAGTGCTAGAGAGGGGGGGGCGAACCAGCCCCAGCATTTT	CSAREGGANQPQHF
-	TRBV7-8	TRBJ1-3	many	TGTGCCAGCAGCTTAGCTCGGTTCCGCTCTGGAAACACCATATATTTT	CASSLARFRSGNTIYF
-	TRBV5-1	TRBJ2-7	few	TGTGCCAGCAGCTTAGGACCCTTGAGCTCCTACGAGCAGTACTTC	CASSLGPLSSYEQYF
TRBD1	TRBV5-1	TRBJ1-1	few	TGCGCCAGCAGCTTGTCTCCTAGGACAGGGGCGAACACTGAAGCTTTCTTT	CASSLSPRTGANTEAFF
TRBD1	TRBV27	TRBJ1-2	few	TGTGCCAGCAGCCCGGGACAGGGACAGTATGGCTACACCTTC	CASSPGQGQYGYTF
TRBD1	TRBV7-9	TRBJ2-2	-	TGTGCCAGCAGCTCCCAGATGACAGGGGTGGTCGGGGAGCTGTTTTTT	CASSSQMTGVVGELFF
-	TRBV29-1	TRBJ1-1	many	TGCAGCGTTGAAGGTGTCTTGGGGAGCGGGGTGAACACTGAAGCTTTCTTT	CSVEGVLGSGVNTEAFF
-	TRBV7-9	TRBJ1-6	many	TGTGCCAGCAGCTCAGAGCAGGGTAATTCACCCCTCCACTTT	CASSSEQGNSPLHF
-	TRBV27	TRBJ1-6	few	TGTGCCAGCAGTCCACAGGGTACGGATTCACCCCTCCACTTT	CASSPQGTDSPLHF
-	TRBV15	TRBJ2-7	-	TGTGCCACCAGCAGAGCAATGGGGGACACCGGACGCTCCTACGAGCAGTACTTC	CATSRAMGDTGRSYEQYF
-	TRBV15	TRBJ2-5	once	TGTGCCACCAGCAGAGATTCCAGAAGTCAGCCCCAGTACTTC	CATSRDSRSQPQYF
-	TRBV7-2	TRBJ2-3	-	TGTGCCACGGACAGCACAGATACGCAGTATTTT	CATDSTDTQYF
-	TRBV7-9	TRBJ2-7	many	TGTGCCAGCAGCAGAGGGAGTCGACCGCCCTACGAGCAGTACTTC	CASSRGSRPPYEQYF
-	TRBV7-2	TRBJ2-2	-	TGTGCCAGCAGCTTAGGGCGGGGAAACACCGGGGAGCTGCTTTTT	CASSLGRGNTGELLF
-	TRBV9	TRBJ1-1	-	TGTGCCAGCAGCGTATCTGTGGGGTCGAACACTGAAGCTTTCTTT	CASSVSVGSNTEAFF
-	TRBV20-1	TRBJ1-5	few	TGCAGTGCGGAAAGCTATCGGGGTTACAATCAGCCCCAGCATTTT	CSAESYRGYNQPQHF
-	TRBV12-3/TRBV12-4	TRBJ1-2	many	TGTGCCAGCAGTGGGTTGGCATACTTTAACTATGGCTACACCTTC	CASSGLAYFNYGYTF
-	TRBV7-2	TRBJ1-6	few	TGTGCCAGCAGCCCAGAGGCATTTAATTCACCCCTCCACTTT	CASSPEAFNSPLHF
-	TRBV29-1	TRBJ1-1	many	TGCAGCGTTGGTGGCACTGAAGCTTTCTTT	CSVGGTEAFF
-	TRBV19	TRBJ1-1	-	TGTGCCAGTAGTTTCCTGCCAGTGATGAACACTGAAGCTTTCTTT	CASSFLPVMNTEAFF
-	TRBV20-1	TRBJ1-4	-	TGCAGTGCTAGAATAAATGAAAAACTGTTTTTT	CSARINEKLFF
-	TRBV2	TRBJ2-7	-	TGTGCCAGCAGCTCCGGTAGGGGTTGGCACGAGCAGTACTTC	CASSSGRGWHEQYF
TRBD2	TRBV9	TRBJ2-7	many	TGTGCCAGCAGCCCCGGGGGGGACGAGCAGTACTTC	CASSPGGDEQYF
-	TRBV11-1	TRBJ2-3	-	TGTGCCAGCAGCTTACCGGGGGCGCGGACAGATACGCAGTATTTT	CASSLPGARTDTQYF
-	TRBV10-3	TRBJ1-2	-	TGTGCCATCAGTGAATCAGGTGAAGTGGGTTATGATGGCTACACCTTC	CAISESGEVGYDGYTF
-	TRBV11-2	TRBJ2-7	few	TGTGCCAGCAGCCAAAACCCACACTCCTACGAGCAGTACTTC	CASSQNPHSYEQYF
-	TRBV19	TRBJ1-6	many	TGTGCCAGTAGGGTCGTCTATAATTCACCCCTCCACTTT	CASRVVYNSPLHF
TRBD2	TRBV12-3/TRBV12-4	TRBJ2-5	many	TGTGCCAGCAGTCACGAGGTTGCGGGAGGGAAGGAGACCCAGTACTTC	CASSHEVAGGKETQYF
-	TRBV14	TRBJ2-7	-	TGTGCCAGCAGCCAAGTTGTTTCGAGAGAACAGTACTTC	CASSQVVSREQYF
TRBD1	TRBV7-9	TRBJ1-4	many	TGTGCCAGCAGCTTTGGGATCGGGACAGGGGAGGAAAAACTGTTTTTT	CASSFGIGTGEEKLFF